Presented here are 20 T cell receptor beta chains from one specimen sequenced in a study of OX40 agonist ivuxolimab in advanced cancers. The library was made by the immunoSEQ multiplex PCR assay. TCRdb retrieved this table from immuneACCESS and kept in-frame rearrangements only. Not all clones are present; in checked studies, unresolved V genes account for under half, and no reason is known for the remainder. This sample holds some 80,000 clones; approximately 80% were observed only once. The ten largest clones represent 0.44% of the sample. The sequencing here drew on CD4+ or CD8+ T cells sorted from blood, taken in a trial of the OX40 agonist ivuxolimab. The receptors shown here come from an adult with an advanced solid tumor such as melanoma, head and neck, liver or kidney cancer.

This clone appeared once. The chain recombines TRBV4-1 with TRBJ1-1, with 10 bases identical to TRBD1. The germline gives CDR1 MGHRA, CDR2 YSYEKL. This CDR3 has 16 residues. V was pared by 4 bases and J by 10 bases, with 15 bases of the junction left unmatched. CDR3 bases: TGCGCCAGCAGCCCTCGGGACAGGGGTAGTTCGGGAGGAGCTTTCTTT. Its translation is CASSPRDRGSSGGAFF.

This clone rates as medium-sized. This chain uses TRBV6-1 with TRBJ1-5, with D unclear. Germline V gives CDR1 MNHNS, CDR2 SASEGT. The CDR3 consists of 16 residues. The V and J ends lost 2 bases and 1 base respectively, with 12 bases between them. The CDR3 nucleotides are TGTGCCAGCAGTGAATCCCCAGGCCACAGCAATCAGCCCCAGCATTTT. Protein sequence: CASSESPGHSNQPQHF.

The chain uses TRBV5-1 and TRBJ1-1, with a weak D call TRBD1 (5 bases). Germline CDR1 SGHRS, CDR2 YFSETQ. V lost 5 bases, J lost 5 bases, and 22 bases lay in between. The length of the CDR3 is 16 residues. CDR3: CASSRWGQGTTTEAFF. The CDR3 bases are TGCGCCAGCAGTCGGTGGGGCCAAGGAACCACGACTGAAGCTTTCTTT.

The sample holds one count of this clone. This chain joins TRBV6-5 and TRBJ1-2; 10 nucleotides line up with TRBD1. Germline V gene data show CDR1 as MNHEY and CDR2 as SVGAGI. J was trimmed by 3 bases and V by 0 bases; bases with no gene match: 4. The CDR3 length is 16 residues. The CDR3 nucleotides read TGTGCCAGCAGTTACTCCCTAGGGACAGGGGACTATGGCTACACCTTC. Residues: CASSYSLGTGDYGYTF.

This chain connects TRBV7-9 to TRBJ1-4; 9 bases fit TRBD1. Germline CDR1 SEHNR, CDR2 FQNEAQ (reference sequence). J gave up 1 base and V 6 bases, and 6 bases lay outside the gene matches. This CDR3 spans 16 amino acids. CDR3 bases: TGTGCCAGCAGACCCGGACAGGGGATAACTAATGAAAAACTGTTTTTT. Translated, it gives CASRPGQGITNEKLFF. The whole variable domain, remainder taken from reference TRBV7-9 and TRBJ1-4, is DTGVSQNPRHKITKRGQNVTFRCDPISEHNRLYWYRQTLGQGPEFLTYFQNEAQLEKSRLLSDRFSAERPKGSFSTLEIQRTEQGDSAMYLCASRPGQGITNEKLFFGSGTQLSVL.

This sequence joins TRBV20-1 and TRBJ2-7, with D perhaps matching TRBD2 (5 bases). The V gene lost 3 bases and the J gene lost 7 bases, with 10 bases spanning the gap. Per germline, CDR1 DFQATT and CDR2 SNEGSKA (reference sequence). The CDR3 loop spans 11 amino acids. CDR3 loop: CSARVAFEQYF. The DNA of the CDR3 is TGCAGTGCTAGGGTAGCGTTTGAGCAGTACTTC.

The chain joins TRBV10-3 to TRBJ2-1; 8 bases line up with TRBD2. The V gene's germline CDR1 is ENHRY and CDR2 SYGVKD. This CDR3 has 14 amino acids. Germline trimming cut 5 bases from V and 3 bases from J; bases unmatched to any gene: 3. The CDR3 reads CAISPGTSYNEQFF. CDR3 coding DNA: TGTGCCATCAGTCCCGGGACTAGCTACAATGAGCAGTTCTTC.

DNA for the CDR3: TGTGCCAGCAGCTCCGATCTCGGGAGGGGGATGAACACTGAAGCTTTCTTT. This gives the protein CASSSDLGRGMNTEAFF. This rearrangement joins TRBV5-4 to TRBJ1-1; D might be TRBD1 (6 bases). V lost 3 bases, J lost 0 bases, and 18 bases lay in between. The CDR3 contains 17 residues. The V gene's germline CDR1 is SGHNT and CDR2 YYREEE (reference sequence).

This clone was observed once. V and J are TRBV5-8 and TRBJ1-2; D not resolved. Trimming took off 1 base at V and 8 bases at J, with 9 bases between the two ends. CDR1 and CDR2 from the germline V gene are SGHTS and YDEGEE. This CDR3 is built from 12 residues. The CDR3 loop is CASSLIQRGYTF. The DNA of the CDR3 is TGTGCCAGCAGCTTGATCCAGAGGGGCTACACCTTC.

Points on this clone: This specimen includes other DNA sequences encoding the same CDR3. V usage is TRBV7-9 and J usage is TRBJ2-5; 11 bases align to TRBD1. Trimming removed 1 base from V and 5 bases from J; junction bases left unmatched: 0. Germline assignment: CDR1 SEHNR and CDR2 FQNEAQ (reference sequence). This CDR3 contains 14 residues. The CDR3 sequence is CASSLGTGGETQYF. The CDR3, as DNA: TGTGCCAGCAGCTTAGGGACAGGGGGCGAGACCCAGTACTTC.

The chain joins TRBV30 to TRBJ2-2; 9 nucleotides align to TRBD2. V lost 0 bases and J lost 4; bases outside the gene matches: 6. Germline-derived CDR1 and CDR2 are GTSNPN and SVGIG (reference sequence). CDR3 length: 16 residues. The chain's CDR3 is CAWSVQAGGITGELFF. Written as DNA, the CDR3 is TGTGCCTGGAGTGTACAAGCGGGAGGTATCACCGGGGAGCTGTTTTTT.

V is TRBV7-9 and J is TRBJ2-3; 11 bases match TRBD2. The germline gives CDR1 SEHNR, CDR2 FQNEAQ (reference sequence). J gave up 4 bases and V 0 bases, and 3 bases lay outside the gene matches. CDR3 length equals 16 residues. Here the CDR3 DNA reads TGTGCCAGCAGCTTAGCTCTAGCGGGAGGCCCAGATACGCAGTATTTT. Its protein is CASSLALAGGPDTQYF.

V gene TRBV9 combines with J gene TRBJ1-1; no clear D. CDR3 size: 13 residues. The germline CDR1 and CDR2 sequences are SGDLS and YYNGEE. V was clipped by 4 bases and J by 1 base, with 8 bases between them. In nucleotides, the CDR3 is TGTGCCAGCAGCCCAAACTGGAACACTGAAGCTTTCTTT. Translated: CASSPNWNTEAFF. Full variable domain (missing parts from reference TRBV9 and TRBJ1-1): DSGVTQTPKHLITATGQRVTLRCSPRSGDLSVYWYQQSLDQGLQFLIQYYNGEERAKGNILERFSAQQFPDLHSELNLSSLELGDSALYFCASSPNWNTEAFFGQGTRLTVV.

CDR3 loop: CAYTTGNYGYTF. CDR3 DNA: TGTGCCTATACGACAGGGAACTATGGCTACACCTTC. V and J are TRBV30 and TRBJ1-2; 7 bases match TRBD1. V trimming: 7 bases; J trimming: 2 bases; junction bases outside the gene matches: 4. The CDR3 consists of 12 residues. The germline gives CDR1 GTSNPN, CDR2 SVGIG (reference sequence).

The chain links TRBV7-9 to TRBJ2-7; 7 bases are shared with TRBD2. Germline-derived CDR1 and CDR2 are SEHNR and FQNEAQ (reference sequence). Trimming cost V 8 bases and J 6 bases; bases outside gene matches: 16. CDR3 length: 15 residues. The CDR3 DNA reads as TGTGCCAGCCGTAAAAATGGGGAGGGGAGATTCGAGCAGTACTTC. This translates into CASRKNGEGRFEQYF.

The chain links TRBV14 to TRBJ1-2, with D perhaps matching TRBD1 (5 bases). Germline values: CDR1 SGHDN, CDR2 FVKESK. Trimming shortened V by 4 bases and J by 2 bases, and 14 bases separated the two germline ends. The length of the CDR3 is 15 residues. CDR3 sequence: CASSPLSGKNYGYTF. The CDR3 coding sequence is TGTGCCAGCAGCCCCCTCTCAGGGAAGAACTATGGCTACACCTTC.

The rearrangement links TRBV18 to TRBJ1-5; D is unresolved. Trimming cost V 3 bases and J 0 bases, with 6 bases left between them. This CDR3 spans 14 amino acids. Germline CDR1 KGHSH, CDR2 LQKENI. The CDR3 nucleotides are TGTGCCAGCTCACCGGAAAGTAGCAATCAGCCCCAGCATTTT. Translated, it gives CASSPESSNQPQHF.

V gene TRBV6-1 combines with J gene TRBJ1-2, with D uncertain. Germline CDR1 is MNHNS and CDR2 is SASEGT. V lost 0 bases and J 4 bases, leaving 12 bases between the germline ends. The CDR3 length is 15 residues. The chain's CDR3 is CASSEADRAFYGYTF. DNA of the CDR3: TGTGCCAGCAGTGAAGCTGACCGCGCGTTCTATGGCTACACCTTC.

The chain recombines TRBV28 with TRBJ2-7; 8 bases map to TRBD2. From germline, CDR1 is MDHEN and CDR2 SYDVKM. V trimming: 6 bases; J trimming: 1 base; junction bases outside the gene matches: 8. The CDR3 totals 15 residues. In nucleotides, the CDR3 is TGTGCCAGCAGCCCCGCGGGGGGAAAATCCTACGAGCAGTACTTC. It yields the protein CASSPAGGKSYEQYF.

The chain couples TRBV5-8 to TRBJ2-2; no clear D gene. CDR1 is SGHTS, CDR2 YDEGEE, per germline. This CDR3 is 16 amino acids long. Trimming stripped 3 bases from V and 0 bases from J, with 12 bases between. The CDR3 loop is CASSSLSLSNTGELFF. Here the CDR3 DNA reads TGTGCCAGCAGCTCTTTGTCCCTGTCGAACACCGGGGAGCTGTTTTTT.